The 28 T cell receptor beta chains in this list originate from one sample, sequenced in a study of blood T cell repertoires in COVID-19. Repertoires were generated with immunoSEQ multiplex PCR, while TCRdb's copy carries only in-frame clones and drops some. The sample includes more than 150,000 clones, 86% of them seen just once. The specimen was peripheral blood. The receptors originated from a man between 50 and 59 years old with active or convalescent COVID-19.

The genes are TRBV4-3 and TRBJ1-6; D gene unclear. V was shortened by 2 bases and J by 3 bases, with 5 bases between the two germline ends. This CDR3 region has 14 residues. CDR1 is LGHNA, CDR2 YSLEER, per germline. CDR3 sequence: CASSQSHYNSPLHF. The CDR3 region has the DNA TGCGCCAGCAGCCAATCCCACTATAATTCACCCCTCCACTTT.

The rearrangement joins TRBV4-2 to TRBJ1-1; possible D gene TRBD1, 5 bases. Trimming pared 3 bases from V and 6 bases from J, leaving 20 bases between. The CDR3 totals 16 residues. Germline CDR1 and CDR2: LGHNA and YNFKEQ. CDR3 sequence (DNA): TGTGCCAGCAGCCATGGTGAGGCCAGGGTCTCGGCTGAAGCTTTCTTT. Translation: CASSHGEARVSAEAFF.

The gene calls are TRBV10-3 and TRBJ2-5; D not certain. The length of the CDR3 is 13 residues. V was shortened by 4 bases and J by 2 bases, with 8 bases between the two germline ends. CDR1 and CDR2 (germline): ENHRY, SYGVKD. Here the CDR3 DNA reads TGTGCCATCAGTGGTGGAGAACAAGAGACCCAGTACTTC. Amino acids: CAISGGEQETQYF.

The J gene is TRBJ2-1, the V gene TRBV5-1; 7 bases map to TRBD2. The V gene's germline CDR1 is SGHRS and CDR2 YFSETQ. CDR3 length: 16 amino acids. J lost 1 base, V lost 4 bases, and 8 bases had no gene match. The CDR3 spells CASSPGQAGSYNEQFF. The CDR3 bases are TGCGCCAGCAGCCCAGGACAAGCGGGGTCCTACAATGAGCAGTTCTTC.

The chain couples TRBV7-8 to TRBJ1-5, with D tentatively TRBD1 (6 bases). This CDR3 has 15 amino acids. The V end was cut by 1 base, the J end by 6 bases, with 13 bases between. Germline CDR1 and CDR2: SGHVS and FQNEAQ. CDR3 bases: TGTGCCAGCAGCTTAGAGGCAGGGGTTTCTCAGCCCCAGCATTTT. This codes for CASSLEAGVSQPQHF.

This chain joins TRBV28 and TRBJ1-2; the match to TRBD1 covers 8 bases. CDR3 length equals 19 residues. The V gene's germline CDR1 is MDHEN and CDR2 SYDVKM. V lost 1 base and J lost 2; bases outside the gene matches: 15. The DNA for the CDR3 is TGTGCCAGCAGTTTATTCGACAGGGGTTCGCGGCCCATCAACTATGGCTACACCTTC. Protein product: CASSLFDRGSRPINYGYTF.

This clone has just one count. Within the sample, other DNA sequences also encode this same CDR3. The chain uses TRBV6-5 and TRBJ2-7; 7 positions agree with TRBD1. Germline assignment: CDR1 MNHEY and CDR2 SVGAGI. Trimming cost V 3 bases and J 4 bases; bases outside gene matches: 6. This CDR3 is built from 14 residues. The chain's CDR3 is CASSYGNRGYEQYF. The CDR3 DNA sequence: TGTGCCAGCAGTTATGGAAACAGGGGATACGAGCAGTACTTC.

The chain couples TRBV7-2 to TRBJ2-5, with D tentatively TRBD2 (5 bases). Germline CDR1 SGHTA, CDR2 FQGNSA. V dropped 1 base and J dropped 4 bases, with 19 bases sitting between them. This CDR3 is 17 amino acids long. Written as DNA, the CDR3 is TGTGCCAGCAGCTTAGTTTCTGGGGTAGCGCTTATAGAGACCCAGTACTTC. It encodes CASSLVSGVALIETQYF.

The chain joins TRBV4-3 to TRBJ2-7; D gene uncertain. V gave up 2 bases and J gave up 0 bases, with 8 bases separating them. Germline-derived CDR1 and CDR2 are LGHNA and YSLEER. This CDR3 contains 14 residues. The CDR3 reads CASSQQVRSYEQYF. DNA of the CDR3: TGCGCCAGCAGCCAACAGGTTCGCTCCTACGAGCAGTACTTC.

CDR3 residues: CASSLPRQLSNQPQHF. The CDR3 coding sequence is TGTGCCAGCAGTTTACCGCGGCAGCTTAGCAATCAGCCCCAGCATTTT. This sequence joins TRBV28 and TRBJ1-5, with D unresolved. The CDR3 runs 16 residues. The V gene lost 2 bases and the J gene lost 0 bases, with 11 bases spanning the gap. The V gene's germline CDR1 is MDHEN and CDR2 SYDVKM.

V gene TRBV19 combines with J gene TRBJ1-3, with unresolved D. The CDR3 spans 16 residues. Germline CDR1 reads LNHDA; CDR2 reads SQIVND (reference sequence). V gave up 3 bases and J gave up 0 bases, with 12 bases separating them. Written as DNA, the CDR3 is TGTGCCAGTAGTATGGAGCCGCTTTTCTCTGGAAACACCATATATTTT. Its protein is CASSMEPLFSGNTIYF.

This chain links TRBV11-2 with TRBJ1-2; no reliable D call. The CDR3 consists of 13 residues. Trimming cost V 1 base and J 4 bases, with 7 bases left between them. Germline assignment: CDR1 SGHAT and CDR2 FQNNGV. The CDR3 sequence: CASSLVSGYGYTF. In nucleotides, the CDR3 is TGTGCCAGCAGCTTAGTCTCGGGCTATGGCTACACCTTC.

The chain couples TRBV27 to TRBJ2-1; D may be TRBD2 (7 bases). The germline CDR1 and CDR2 sequences are MNHEY and SMNVEV (reference sequence). The CDR3 has 13 residues. Trimming left V 6 bases short and J 6 bases short, with 12 bases between. This CDR3 is CASSHGGPNEQFF. The CDR3 DNA is TGTGCCAGCAGCCACGGGGGGCCCAATGAGCAGTTCTTC.

The J gene is TRBJ2-5, the V gene TRBV7-6; 8 nucleotides line up with TRBD2. This CDR3 region has 17 residues. The J segment lost 1 base and the V segment lost 4 bases, leaving 11 bases of the junction unmatched. Germline V gives CDR1 SGHVS, CDR2 FNYEAQ. The CDR3 region has the DNA TGTGCCAGCAGCTCCACGCCGGGACTAGGTGGCCAAGAGACCCAGTACTTC. This sequence encodes CASSSTPGLGGQETQYF. Based on the CDR3 plus reference TRBV7-6 and TRBJ2-5, the full variable domain is GAGVSQSPRYKVTKRGQDVALRCDPISGHVSLYWYRQALGQGPEFLTYFNYEAQQDKSGLPNDRFSAERPEGSISTLTIQRTEQRDSAMYRCASSSTPGLGGQETQYFGPGTRLLVL.

This chain links TRBV4-2 with TRBJ2-7, with TRBD1 as a possible D gene (7 bases). The CDR3 sequence is 15 residues long. Germline CDR1 reads LGHNA; CDR2 reads YNFKEQ. The ends were cut back, 0 bases at V and 6 bases at J, with 15 bases in the middle. The CDR3: CASSQDGHRGGEQYF. CDR3 sequence (DNA): TGTGCCAGCAGCCAAGATGGTCACAGGGGAGGCGAGCAGTACTTC.

The genes are TRBV5-1 and TRBJ1-4; D is unresolved. The CDR3 covers 14 residues. Trimming pared 3 bases from V and 8 bases from J, leaving 14 bases between. Germline-derived CDR1 and CDR2 are SGHRS and YFSETQ. The chain's CDR3 is CASSSGRVSEKLFF. CDR3 nucleotide sequence: TGCGCCAGCAGCTCCGGGAGAGTATCAGAAAAACTGTTTTTT. Complete variable domain (other parts from reference TRBV5-1 and TRBJ1-4): KAGVTQTPRYLIKTRGQQVTLSCSPISGHRSVSWYQQTPGQGLQFLFEYFSETQRNKGNFPGRFSGRQFSNSRSEMNVSTLELGDSALYLCASSSGRVSEKLFFGSGTQLSVL.

The chain is built from TRBV5-6 and TRBJ2-1, with 7 positions matching TRBD2. Trimming took 3 bases from V and 0 from J; bases not matched to a gene: 6. Germline V gene lookup returns CDR1 SGHDT and CDR2 YYEEEE. The CDR3 is 16 amino acids. CDR3 sequence: CASSSQAGRSYNEQFF. CDR3 nucleotide sequence: TGTGCCAGCAGCTCTCAAGCGGGGCGCTCCTACAATGAGCAGTTCTTC. Full variable domain (outside the CDR3, taken from reference TRBV5-6 and TRBJ2-1): DAGVTQSPTHLIKTRGQQVTLRCSPKSGHDTVSWYQQALGQGPQFIFQYYEEEERQRGNFPDRFSGHQFPNYSSELNVNALLLGDSALYLCASSSQAGRSYNEQFFGPGTRLTVL.

The gene calls are TRBV12-3 or TRBV12-4 and TRBJ1-6, with D possibly being TRBD1 (5 bases). The V and J ends lost 5 bases and 9 bases respectively, with 11 bases between them. The CDR3 is made up of 13 amino acids. The CDR3 region has the DNA TGTGCCAGCAGTATGGGGCCCAGTTCACCCCTCCACTTT. It translates to CASSMGPSSPLHF.

J is TRBJ1-2 and V is TRBV11-3, with 7 bases matching TRBD1. Germline V gives CDR1 SGHNT, CDR2 YENEEA. This CDR3 has 15 residues. J gave up 7 bases and V 5 bases, and 13 bases lay outside the gene matches. CDR3 loop: CASSKPTGKNSGYTF. The CDR3 DNA is TGTGCCAGCAGCAAGCCGACAGGGAAGAATAGTGGCTACACCTTC.

V usage is TRBV11-2 and J usage is TRBJ1-1; a possible D gene is TRBD1 (6 bases). The V end was cut by 5 bases, the J end by 4 bases, with 17 bases between. CDR1 is SGHAT, CDR2 FQNNGV, per germline. CDR3 length: 15 residues. Written as DNA, the CDR3 is TGTGCCAGCAGCAGCACCAGGGGTGTGGGCACTGAAGCTTTCTTT. Translation gives CASSSTRGVGTEAFF.

The chain couples TRBV6-4 to TRBJ2-1; 8 bases agree with TRBD1. Trimming took 2 bases from V and 8 from J; bases not matched to a gene: 11. The CDR3 spans 16 residues. Looked up from germline, CDR1 is MRHNA and CDR2 is SNTAGT. The CDR3 DNA is TGTGCCAGCAGTGACATCAAGGACAGGGCTATTCATGAGCAGTTCTTC. This translates into CASSDIKDRAIHEQFF.

The chain links TRBV15 to TRBJ2-1; 14 bases match TRBD2. CDR3 size: 18 residues. The germline V gene encodes CDR1 LNHNV and CDR2 YYDKDF (reference sequence). The junction had 8 bases not matched to a gene; V was cut back by 4 bases and J by 3 bases. The CDR3 nucleotides read TGTGCCACCAGCACTTCGGGACTAGCGGGGGCATTCTACAATGAGCAGTTCTTC. Translation gives CATSTSGLAGAFYNEQFF.

CDR3 sequence (DNA): TGCGCCAGCAGCTTGGCCCTTACTAATGGAGAGCAGTTCTTC. Its protein product is CASSLALTNGEQFF. The rearrangement links TRBV5-1 to TRBJ2-1; D uncertain. The V gene's germline CDR1 is SGHRS and CDR2 YFSETQ. The CDR3 extends over 14 amino acids. The V and J ends lost 0 bases and 10 bases respectively, with 14 bases between them.

The V gene is TRBV7-8, the J gene TRBJ1-3; D remains unclear. Trimming stripped 5 bases from V and 4 bases from J, with 15 bases between. The CDR3 spans 15 residues. CDR1 SGHVS and CDR2 FQNEAQ come from the germline V gene. The CDR3 sequence is CASSPLGQEGNTIYF. CDR3 DNA sequence: TGTGCCAGCAGCCCCCTTGGGCAGGAAGGAAACACCATATATTTT.

This clone has more than one count but fewer than ten. The CDR3 DNA sequence: TGTGCCAGCAGTGGAGACAGGGACTCTGGAAACACCATATATTTT. Encoded protein: CASSGDRDSGNTIYF. The chain recombines TRBV2 with TRBJ1-3; 7 bases line up with TRBD1. With V trimmed by 4 bases and J by 0 bases, 3 bases remained unmatched. Looked up from germline, CDR1 is SNHLY and CDR2 is FYNNEI. The CDR3 is made up of 15 amino acids.

CDR3 protein: CASSDRPSGGQETQYF. The CDR3 coding sequence is TGTGCCAGCAGTGACCGGCCTAGCGGGGGGCAGGAGACCCAGTACTTC. J is TRBJ2-5 and V is TRBV6-4; 11 positions match TRBD2. This CDR3 contains 16 residues. The V and J ends lost 2 bases and 5 bases, in that order; junction bases with no gene match: 7. Looked up from germline, CDR1 is MRHNA and CDR2 is SNTAGT.

This rearrangement joins TRBV15 to TRBJ2-5, with TRBD1 identical over 8 bases. After removal of 3 bases from V and 4 bases from J, the junction contained 7 bases not matched to a gene. The CDR3 consists of 15 residues. From germline, CDR1 is LNHNV and CDR2 YYDKDF (reference sequence). The CDR3 is CATSSRTGFLETQYF. The CDR3, as DNA: TGTGCCACCAGCAGTCGGACAGGGTTTCTAGAGACCCAGTACTTC.

This chain joins TRBV18 and TRBJ2-7; 7 bases align to TRBD2. Germline-derived CDR1 and CDR2 are KGHSH and LQKENI. V lost 0 bases to trimming and J lost 5 bases; unmatched junction nucleotides: 7. CDR3 size: 15 residues. CDR3 sequence reads: CASSPPSGRWNEQYF. CDR3 coding DNA: TGTGCCAGCTCACCACCGTCCGGGAGGTGGAACGAGCAGTACTTC. Looking up the rest from reference TRBV18 and TRBJ2-7 gives the full variable domain: NAGVMQNPRHLVRRRGQEARLRCSPMKGHSHVYWYRQLPEEGLKFMVYLQKENIIDESGMPKERFSAEFPKEGPSILRIQQVVRGDSAAYFCASSPPSGRWNEQYFGPGTRLTVT.